Listed here are 28 T cell receptor beta chains from one sample, sequenced in a study of identical twins. TCRdb passed the 5' RACE reads through MiXCR, listing each CDR3 protein once. Of approximately 220,000 distinct CDR3 sequences listed, 6% to 8.5% are singletons. This sample also appeared in a second study, on yellow fever vaccine responses in identical twins.

Specimen: CD8+ T cells sorted from blood. These receptor sequences come from a woman in her late teens or twenties in good health.

This clonotype was counted between two and nine times. This chain uses TRBV7-9 with TRBJ2-5, with 13 bases identical to TRBD2. The CDR3 consists of 15 residues. V dropped 1 base and J dropped 6; count of bases not matched to a gene: 2. The germline CDR1 and CDR2 sequences are SEHNR and FQNEAQ (reference sequence). CDR3 sequence reads: CASSLGTSGSQTQYF. The CDR3 DNA reads TGTGCCAGCAGCTTAGGGACTAGCGGGAGTCAGACCCAGTACTTC.

This clonotype occurred many times. The J gene is TRBJ1-5, the V gene TRBV15; 7 positions agree with TRBD1. Germline CDR1 and CDR2: LNHNV and YYDKDF (reference sequence). The CDR3 is made up of 16 amino acids. J gave up 1 base and V 1 base, and 4 bases lay outside the gene matches. The CDR3 sequence: CATSRGIQGSNQPQHF. Here the CDR3 DNA reads TGTGCCACCAGCAGAGGCATACAGGGGAGCAATCAGCCCCAGCATTTT. The full variable domain, with the rest looked up from reference TRBV15 and TRBJ1-5, is DAMVIQNPRYQVTQFGKPVTLSCSQTLNHNVMYWYQQKSSQAPKLLFHYYDKDFNNEADTPDNFQSRRPNTSFCFLDIRSPGLGDTAMYLCATSRGIQGSNQPQHFGDGTRLSIL.

This clonotype was counted between two and nine times. This chain connects TRBV20-1 to TRBJ2-6; no firm D call. The CDR3 covers 16 residues. Trimming left V 3 bases short and J 0 bases short, with 12 bases between. Germline-derived CDR1 and CDR2 are DFQATT and SNEGSKA (reference sequence). CDR3 loop: CSASVAEYSGANVLTF. In nucleotides, the CDR3 is TGCAGTGCTAGTGTCGCAGAGTACTCTGGGGCCAACGTCCTGACTTTC.

This clonotype was seen many times. This sequence joins TRBV27 and TRBJ1-2; D is undetermined. CDR3 size: 14 residues. Germline V gives CDR1 MNHEY, CDR2 SMNVEV (reference sequence). Between the trimmed V and J ends, which lost 0 bases and 1 base, there was a span of 6 bases. The CDR3 region has the DNA TGTGCCAGCAGTTTATCCAGATTTAACTATGGCTACACCTTC. Protein: CASSLSRFNYGYTF.

This clonotype was observed a few times. The rearrangement joins TRBV5-1 to TRBJ2-3, with D maybe TRBD2 (7 bases). The germline V gene has CDR1 SGHRS and CDR2 YFSETQ. CDR3 length: 15 residues. The V gene lost 2 bases and the J gene lost 4 bases, with 14 bases spanning the gap. CDR3 in amino acids: CASSFMGRGPDTQYF. DNA for the CDR3: TGCGCCAGCAGCTTTATGGGGCGGGGGCCAGATACGCAGTATTTT.

The chain joins TRBV7-9 to TRBJ2-1, with 9 positions matching TRBD2. The CDR3 covers 17 residues. In germline, CDR1 is SEHNR, CDR2 FQNEAQ (reference sequence). V lost 1 base and J lost 2; bases outside the gene matches: 6. CDR3 in DNA: TGTGCCAGCAGCTTAGTGAGCGGGGGGCCCCCCTACAATGAGCAGTTCTTC. This codes for CASSLVSGGPPYNEQFF.

The chain joins TRBV5-1 to TRBJ2-3; D unclear. Germline loops: CDR1 SGHRS, CDR2 YFSETQ. The CDR3 is made up of 14 amino acids. The V gene lost 0 bases and the J gene lost 0 bases, with 5 bases spanning the gap. In DNA, the CDR3 is TGCGCCAGCAGCTTGGTTCCAAGCACAGATACGCAGTATTTT. Protein product: CASSLVPSTDTQYF.

This clonotype was observed at least ten times. V gene TRBV24-1 combines with J gene TRBJ2-2; D is undetermined. Trimming stripped 8 bases from V and 3 bases from J, with 9 bases between. This CDR3 has 13 amino acids. The germline V gene has CDR1 KGHDR and CDR2 SFDVKD. CDR3 DNA sequence: TGTGCCACCAATCACCGAGACACCGGGGAGCTGTTTTTT. This gives the protein CATNHRDTGELFF.

The chain couples TRBV20-1 to TRBJ2-3, with TRBD2 identical over 16 bases. The CDR3 spans 18 residues. Germline lookup yields CDR1 DFQATT and CDR2 SNEGSKA (reference sequence). J lost 3 bases, V lost 3 bases, and 9 bases had no gene match. The DNA for the CDR3 is TGCAGTGCTAGGGGACTAGCGGGGGGGCGTTATCGGACAGATACGCAGTATTTT. Translation gives CSARGLAGGRYRTDTQYF.

CDR3 sequence: CSATDRVSYNEQFF. The CDR3 coding sequence is TGCAGTGCTACGGACAGGGTCTCCTACAATGAGCAGTTCTTC. J is TRBJ2-1 and V is TRBV20-1; 8 bases map to TRBD1. The CDR3 covers 14 residues. Per germline, CDR1 DFQATT and CDR2 SNEGSKA (reference sequence). The V segment lost 4 bases and the J segment 0 bases; nucleotides outside the gene matches: 2.

This clonotype has a handful of counts. The chain links TRBV12-3 or TRBV12-4 to TRBJ1-5; no definite D call. Trimming removed 1 base from V and 0 bases from J, with 10 bases in between. This CDR3 comprises 16 residues. The CDR3 sequence is CASSLVEGNSNQPQHF. In DNA form, the CDR3 reads TGTGCCAGCAGTTTAGTCGAGGGTAATAGCAATCAGCCCCAGCATTTT.

This clonotype was found many times. The J gene is TRBJ2-3, the V gene TRBV15; a possible D gene is TRBD1 (5 bases). Looked up from germline, CDR1 is LNHNV and CDR2 is YYDKDF (reference sequence). The CDR3 totals 11 residues. Trimming took off 9 bases at V and 1 base at J, with 5 bases between the two ends. The CDR3 loop reads CATGGTDTQYF. The CDR3 coding sequence is TGTGCCACAGGGGGCACAGATACGCAGTATTTT.

This clonotype has just a few counts. The V and J genes are TRBV27 and TRBJ2-2, with 7 bases lining up with TRBD1. The germline V gene has CDR1 MNHEY and CDR2 SMNVEV (reference sequence). The CDR3 consists of 14 residues. J lost 6 bases, V lost 5 bases, and 6 bases had no gene match. In DNA, the CDR3 is TGTGCCAGCAGTCCTTCGACAGGGCCCGGGGAGCTGTTTTTT. It translates to CASSPSTGPGELFF.

This clonotype was observed a few times. This chain uses TRBV12-3 or TRBV12-4 with TRBJ1-1; D may be TRBD1 (5 bases). The CDR3 is 14 amino acids. V lost 1 base and J 1 base, leaving 7 bases between the germline ends. The CDR3 nucleotides read TGTGCCAGCAGTTTAGGGACATCGAACACTGAAGCTTTCTTT. It is translated as CASSLGTSNTEAFF.

This clonotype showed up just a few times. This chain uses TRBV6-2 or TRBV6-3 with TRBJ1-5, with D uncertain. CDR1 is MNHEY, CDR2 SVGEGT, per germline. The CDR3 runs to 12 residues. V lost 1 base to trimming and J lost 6 bases, with 4 bases between them. CDR3 in DNA: TGTGCCAGCAGTTACTGGGGTCAGCCCCAGCATTTT. Amino acid sequence: CASSYWGQPQHF.

This clonotype was found many times. This chain connects TRBV6-4 to TRBJ1-1, with unresolved D. V dropped 2 bases and J dropped 1 base, with 5 bases sitting between them. CDR1 and CDR2 from the germline V gene are MRHNA and SNTAGT. The CDR3 sequence is 13 residues long. The CDR3 loop is CASSDGTNTEAFF. CDR3 nucleotide sequence: TGTGCCAGCAGTGACGGAACGAACACTGAAGCTTTCTTT.

This clonotype came up many times. The chain links TRBV15 to TRBJ1-6, with D unresolved. V was trimmed by 8 bases and J by 7 bases, leaving 15 bases between them. The CDR3 is 14 amino acids. Germline lookup yields CDR1 LNHNV and CDR2 YYDKDF (reference sequence). For the CDR3, the DNA is TGTGCCACCCGACCTAAGGGCCAAAATTCACCCCTCCACTTT. It codes for CATRPKGQNSPLHF.

This clonotype has more than one count but fewer than ten. This rearrangement joins TRBV9 to TRBJ1-1; weak D call: TRBD1 (5 bases). There are 14 residues in the CDR3. Trimming cost V 3 bases and J 9 bases, with 18 bases left between them. Germline V gene sequence: CDR1 SGDLS, CDR2 YYNGEE. The DNA of the CDR3 is TGTGCCAGCAGCGCCCCCAGGGATCCCACCCAAGCTTTCTTT. Residues: CASSAPRDPTQAFF. The full variable domain, its missing parts supplied by reference TRBV9 and TRBJ1-1, is DSGVTQTPKHLITATGQRVTLRCSPRSGDLSVYWYQQSLDQGLQFLIQYYNGEERAKGNILERFSAQQFPDLHSELNLSSLELGDSALYFCASSAPRDPTQAFFGQGTRLTVV.

The gene calls are TRBV4-2 and TRBJ2-7; 8 bases align to TRBD2. Germline V lookup: CDR1 LGHNA, CDR2 YNFKEQ. The CDR3 has 15 amino acids. V shed 4 bases, J shed 3 bases, and the junction held 8 bases outside the gene matches. The CDR3 DNA reads as TGTGCCAGCAGCCCAGGGGCGGGAGGTCTCTACGAGCAGTACTTC. This translates into CASSPGAGGLYEQYF.

The chain joins TRBV18 to TRBJ2-1, with 12 bases that match TRBD2. The CDR3 totals 16 residues. Germline values: CDR1 KGHSH, CDR2 LQKENI. J gave up 6 bases and V 3 bases, and 6 bases lay outside the gene matches. CDR3 coding DNA: TGTGCCAGCTCACCGGGCGGACTAGCGGGACTCAATGAGCAGTTCTTC. Its protein is CASSPGGLAGLNEQFF. Filled out from reference TRBV18 and TRBJ2-1, the complete variable domain reads NAGVMQNPRHLVRRRGQEARLRCSPMKGHSHVYWYRQLPEEGLKFMVYLQKENIIDESGMPKERFSAEFPKEGPSILRIQQVVRGDSAAYFCASSPGGLAGLNEQFFGPGTRLTVL.

This clonotype was counted only a few times. The chain uses TRBV6-1 and TRBJ1-5; D is unclear. V was clipped by 3 bases and J by 0 bases, with 6 bases between them. This CDR3 has 14 residues. Germline V lookup: CDR1 MNHNS, CDR2 SASEGT. CDR3 coding DNA: TGTGCCAGCAGTGATTCGGATAGCAATCAGCCCCAGCATTTT. Translation gives CASSDSDSNQPQHF.

The chain combines TRBV3-1 with TRBJ2-5; TRBD2 matches at 7 bases. This CDR3 has 17 residues. Trimming at V came to 1 base and at J to 2 bases, leaving 10 bases not matched to a gene. The germline CDR1 and CDR2 sequences are LGHDT and YNNKEL (reference sequence). CDR3 residues: CASSQVEGPGGQETQYF. The CDR3 region has the DNA TGTGCCAGCAGCCAAGTTGAAGGTCCGGGGGGACAAGAGACCCAGTACTTC.

This chain joins TRBV7-6 and TRBJ2-1, with TRBD2 identical over 7 bases. V dropped 8 bases and J dropped 7; count of bases not matched to a gene: 8. The CDR3 has 13 amino acids. Per germline, CDR1 SGHVS and CDR2 FNYEAQ. As DNA, the CDR3 is TGTGCCAGCTCGACTAGCCTCGGGAATGAGCAGTTCTTC. Encoded protein: CASSTSLGNEQFF.

Ten or more counts support this clonotype. The chain links TRBV7-9 to TRBJ2-7; D might be TRBD2 (5 bases). Germline values: CDR1 SEHNR, CDR2 FQNEAQ (reference sequence). V lost 5 bases, J lost 0 bases, and 14 bases lay in between. The CDR3 sequence is 15 residues long. The CDR3 DNA is TGTGCCAGCAGCCCAGAGGGCCGAAGCTCCTACGAGCAGTACTTC. Amino acids: CASSPEGRSSYEQYF.

In its sample, this clonotype was seen a few times. The chain is built from TRBV28 and TRBJ2-1, with D unclear. Trimming took 3 bases from V and 5 from J, leaving 8 bases between them. Per germline, CDR1 MDHEN and CDR2 SYDVKM. CDR3 length equals 13 residues. The CDR3 spells CASSFRVDNEQFF. CDR3 nucleotides: TGTGCCAGCAGTTTCCGGGTCGACAATGAGCAGTTCTTC.

This clonotype showed up just a few times. The rearrangement links TRBV4-2 to TRBJ2-1; 10 positions agree with TRBD1. With 4 bases clipped from V and 5 bases from J, the junction kept 2 bases outside the gene matches. This CDR3 region has 14 residues. CDR1 and CDR2 from the germline V gene are LGHNA and YNFKEQ. The CDR3 sequence: CASSRGTGDNEQFF. In DNA form, the CDR3 reads TGTGCCAGCAGCCGAGGGACAGGGGACAATGAGCAGTTCTTC.

The chain has TRBV7-9 and TRBJ1-5; D remains ambiguous. Germline CDR1 reads SEHNR; CDR2 reads FQNEAQ (reference sequence). This CDR3 is 13 amino acids long. With 4 bases removed from V and 7 bases from J, the gap between germline ends came to 11 bases. CDR3 coding DNA: TGTGCCAGCAGCTCGAATGGAAAGCAGCCCCAGCATTTT. Residues: CASSSNGKQPQHF.

V usage is TRBV2 and J usage is TRBJ2-7; TRBD2 agrees at 16 bases. The J segment lost 12 bases and the V segment lost 2 bases, leaving 10 bases of the junction unmatched. This CDR3 comprises 16 residues. In germline, CDR1 is SNHLY, CDR2 FYNNEI. CDR3 residues: CASSERPGLAGGRPYF. CDR3 nucleotide sequence: TGTGCCAGCAGTGAAAGGCCGGGACTAGCGGGAGGGAGACCGTACTTC.